This passage covers 8 T cell receptor beta chains from one sample sequenced in a study of shared clonotypes between healthy human individuals. The protocol was immunoSEQ multiplex PCR, while the TCRdb copy is restricted to in-frame clones and leaves out a portion. The sample has 2 million to 2.5 million clones, 90% to 95% seen once. Sample: naive CD4+ T cells sorted from blood. Regarding subset: CD45RA+ positively selected. The source of these receptors is a man aged 18 to 35 in good health.

The chain combines TRBV9 with TRBJ2-5; no reliable D call. The CDR3 runs 15 residues. V lost 0 bases and J 2 bases, leaving 11 bases between the germline ends. Germline V CDR1 and CDR2: SGDLS, YYNGEE. The CDR3 sequence is CASSVDLGMQETQYF. DNA for the CDR3: TGTGCCAGCAGCGTAGACCTGGGTATGCAAGAGACCCAGTACTTC.

This clone was seen only once. This rearrangement joins TRBV5-1 to TRBJ1-2; a weak D match, TRBD1 (6 bases). V was trimmed by 3 bases and J by 1 base, leaving 22 bases between them. Germline loops: CDR1 SGHRS, CDR2 YFSETQ. The CDR3 has 18 residues. The CDR3 protein is CASSSDSPSPHFNYGYTF. The DNA for the CDR3 is TGCGCCAGCAGCTCGGACAGTCCTTCACCTCACTTTAACTATGGCTACACCTTC.

The chain recombines TRBV27 with TRBJ2-2; D remains unclear. Trimming stripped 4 bases from V and 6 bases from J, with 12 bases between. The CDR3 is 14 residues long. Per germline, CDR1 MNHEY and CDR2 SMNVEV (reference sequence). In nucleotides, the CDR3 is TGTGCCAGCAGTTCCGCAAGAACGGCCGGGGAGCTGTTTTTT. Translation: CASSSARTAGELFF.

V is TRBV13 and J is TRBJ2-7; 9 nucleotides align to TRBD1. V shed 3 bases, J shed 6 bases, and the junction held 6 bases outside the gene matches. Germline CDR1 and CDR2: PRHDT and FYEKMQ (reference sequence). The CDR3 contains 14 residues. The CDR3 DNA follows: TGTGCCAGCAGCTTTCCCGGACAGGGGAGCGAGCAGTACTTC. This codes for CASSFPGQGSEQYF.

The chain recombines TRBV28 with TRBJ1-1; D is unclear. Between the trimmed V and J ends, which lost 6 bases and 0 bases, there was a span of 8 bases. CDR3 length equals 13 residues. Germline CDR1 is MDHEN and CDR2 is SYDVKM. Here the CDR3 reads CASRATLNTEAFF. The CDR3 DNA reads TGTGCCAGCAGGGCGACTCTGAACACTGAAGCTTTCTTT. The entire variable domain, with the rest obtained from reference TRBV28 and TRBJ1-1, is as follows: DVKVTQSSRYLVKRTGEKVFLECVQDMDHENMFWYRQDPGLGLRLIYFSYDVKMKEKGDIPEGYSVSREKKERFSLILESASTNQTSMYLCASRATLNTEAFFGQGTRLTVV.

The V and J genes are TRBV28 and TRBJ2-2, with TRBD2 matching over 7 bases. Per germline, CDR1 MDHEN and CDR2 SYDVKM. This CDR3 contains 13 residues. V trimming: 6 bases; J trimming: 7 bases; junction bases outside the gene matches: 5. The CDR3 reads CASSLSGIGELFF. The CDR3 bases are TGTGCCAGCAGCCTGAGCGGGATCGGGGAGCTGTTTTTT.

The rearrangement uses TRBV6-1 and TRBJ2-7, with TRBD2 matching over 12 bases. Germline CDR1 MNHNS, CDR2 SASEGT. Trimming cost V 0 bases and J 3 bases; bases outside gene matches: 3. This CDR3 comprises 16 residues. The DNA of the CDR3 is TGTGCCAGCAGTGAAGCGACTAGCGGGAGAGACTACGAGCAGTACTTC. This encodes CASSEATSGRDYEQYF.

The J gene is TRBJ1-2, the V gene TRBV9, with 11 bases matching TRBD1. The CDR3 covers 15 residues. J lost 4 bases, V lost 2 bases, and 4 bases had no gene match. Germline loops: CDR1 SGDLS, CDR2 YYNGEE. The CDR3 coding sequence is TGTGCCAGCAGCGTTTGGACAGGGGGCATCTATGGCTACACCTTC. As protein: CASSVWTGGIYGYTF.